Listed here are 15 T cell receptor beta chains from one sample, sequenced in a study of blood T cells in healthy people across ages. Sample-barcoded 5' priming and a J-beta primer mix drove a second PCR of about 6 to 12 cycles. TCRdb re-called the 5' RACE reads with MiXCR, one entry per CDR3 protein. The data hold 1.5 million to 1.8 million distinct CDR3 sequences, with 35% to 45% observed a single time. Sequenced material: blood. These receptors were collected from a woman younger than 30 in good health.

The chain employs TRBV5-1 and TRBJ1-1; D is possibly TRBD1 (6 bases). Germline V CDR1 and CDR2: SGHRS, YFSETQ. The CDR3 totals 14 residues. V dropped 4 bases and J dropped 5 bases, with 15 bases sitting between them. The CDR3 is CASSRGNRDTEAFF. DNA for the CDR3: TGCGCCAGCAGCCGGGGAAACAGGGATACTGAAGCTTTCTTT.

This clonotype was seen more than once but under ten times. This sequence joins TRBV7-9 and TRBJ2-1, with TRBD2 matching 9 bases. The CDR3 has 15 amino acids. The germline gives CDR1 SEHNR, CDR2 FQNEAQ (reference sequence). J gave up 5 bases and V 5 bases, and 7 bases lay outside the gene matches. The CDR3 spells CASSLSGSGNNEQFF. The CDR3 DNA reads TGTGCCAGCAGCCTTAGCGGGAGTGGGAACAATGAGCAGTTCTTC.

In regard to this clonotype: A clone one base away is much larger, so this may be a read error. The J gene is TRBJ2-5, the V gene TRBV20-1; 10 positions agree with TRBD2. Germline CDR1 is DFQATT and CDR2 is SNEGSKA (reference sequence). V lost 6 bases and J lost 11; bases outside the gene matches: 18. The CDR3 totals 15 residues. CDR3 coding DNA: TGCAGTGCCACATTAGCGGGAGGTTCCTACAATGAGCAGTACTTC. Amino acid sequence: CSATLAGGSYNEQYF.

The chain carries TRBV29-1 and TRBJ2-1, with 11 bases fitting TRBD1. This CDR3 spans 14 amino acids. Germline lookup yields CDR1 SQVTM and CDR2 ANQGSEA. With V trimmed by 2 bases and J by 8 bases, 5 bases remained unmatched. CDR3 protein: CSVEMRDRGYEQFF. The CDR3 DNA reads TGCAGCGTTGAAATGCGGGACAGGGGGTATGAGCAGTTCTTC.

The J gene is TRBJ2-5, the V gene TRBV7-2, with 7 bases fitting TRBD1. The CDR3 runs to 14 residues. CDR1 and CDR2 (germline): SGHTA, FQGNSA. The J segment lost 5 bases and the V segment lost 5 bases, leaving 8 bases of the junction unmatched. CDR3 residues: CASSATGNWETQYF. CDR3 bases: TGTGCCAGCAGCGCGACAGGGAACTGGGAGACCCAGTACTTC. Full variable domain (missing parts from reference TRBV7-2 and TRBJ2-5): GAGVSQSPSNKVTEKGKDVELRCDPISGHTALYWYRQSLGQGLEFLIYFQGNSAPDKSGLPSDRFSAERTGGSVSTLTIQRTQQEDSAVYLCASSATGNWETQYFGPGTRLLVL.

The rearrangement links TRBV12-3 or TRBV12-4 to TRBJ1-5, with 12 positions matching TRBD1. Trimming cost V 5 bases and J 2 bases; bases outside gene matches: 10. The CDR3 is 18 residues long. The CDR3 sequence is CASSIRDRGRVGNQPQHF. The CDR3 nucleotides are TGTGCCAGCAGTATCCGGGACAGGGGGCGTGTAGGCAATCAGCCCCAGCATTTT.

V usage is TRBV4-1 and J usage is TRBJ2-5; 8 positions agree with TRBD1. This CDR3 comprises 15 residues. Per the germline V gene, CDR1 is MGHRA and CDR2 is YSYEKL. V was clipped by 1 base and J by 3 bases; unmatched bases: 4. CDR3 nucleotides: TGCGCCAGCAGCCAAGGAGACAGGGGCGAAGAGACCCAGTACTTC. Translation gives CASSQGDRGEETQYF.

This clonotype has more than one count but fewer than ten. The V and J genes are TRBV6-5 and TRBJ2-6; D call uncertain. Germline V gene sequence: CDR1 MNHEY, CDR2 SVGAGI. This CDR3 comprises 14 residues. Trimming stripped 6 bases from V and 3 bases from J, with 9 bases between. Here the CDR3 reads CASSPVGGANVLTF. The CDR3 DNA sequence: TGTGCCAGCAGCCCCGTTGGTGGGGCCAACGTCCTGACTTTC.

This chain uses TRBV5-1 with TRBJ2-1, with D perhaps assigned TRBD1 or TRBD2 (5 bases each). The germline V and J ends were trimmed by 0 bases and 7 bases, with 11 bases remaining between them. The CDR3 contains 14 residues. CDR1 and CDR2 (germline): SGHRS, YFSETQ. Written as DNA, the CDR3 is TGCGCCAGCAGCTTGGATGGGACCACAAATGAGCAGTTCTTC. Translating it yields CASSLDGTTNEQFF.

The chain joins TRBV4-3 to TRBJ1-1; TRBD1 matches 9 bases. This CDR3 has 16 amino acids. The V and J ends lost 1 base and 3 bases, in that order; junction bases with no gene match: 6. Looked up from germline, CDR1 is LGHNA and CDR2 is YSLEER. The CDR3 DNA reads TGCGCCAGCAGCCAAGCACCGGGACAGGGCGACACTGAAGCTTTCTTT. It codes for CASSQAPGQGDTEAFF.

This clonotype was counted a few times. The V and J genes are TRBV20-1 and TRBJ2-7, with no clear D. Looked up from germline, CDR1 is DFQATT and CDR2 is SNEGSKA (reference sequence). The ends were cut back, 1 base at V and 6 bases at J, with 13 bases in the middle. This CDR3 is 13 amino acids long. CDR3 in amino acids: CSARVPRPGEQYF. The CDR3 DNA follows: TGCAGTGCTAGAGTCCCCCGACCGGGCGAGCAGTACTTC.

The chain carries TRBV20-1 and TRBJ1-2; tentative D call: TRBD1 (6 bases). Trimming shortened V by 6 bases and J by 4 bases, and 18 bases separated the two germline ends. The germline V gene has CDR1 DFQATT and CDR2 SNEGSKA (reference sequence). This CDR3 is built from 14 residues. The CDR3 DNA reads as TGCAGTGCGCCATACAGGGCTGAGACCTATGGCTACACCTTC. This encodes CSAPYRAETYGYTF.

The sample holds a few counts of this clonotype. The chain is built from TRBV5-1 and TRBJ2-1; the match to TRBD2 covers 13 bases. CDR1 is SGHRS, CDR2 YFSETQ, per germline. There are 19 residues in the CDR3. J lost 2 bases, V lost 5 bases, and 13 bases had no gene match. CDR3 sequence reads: CASSLTSGGSFRPYNEQFF. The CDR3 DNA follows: TGCGCCAGCAGTTTGACTAGCGGGGGGTCTTTTCGCCCCTACAATGAGCAGTTCTTC.

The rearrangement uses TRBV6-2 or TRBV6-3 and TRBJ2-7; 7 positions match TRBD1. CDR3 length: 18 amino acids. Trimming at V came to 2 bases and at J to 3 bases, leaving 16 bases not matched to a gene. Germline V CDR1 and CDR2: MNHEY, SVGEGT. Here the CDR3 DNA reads TGTGCCAGCAGTTACAGTTCGAACCGGGACAGTCCCTTCTACGAGCAGTACTTC. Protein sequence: CASSYSSNRDSPFYEQYF.

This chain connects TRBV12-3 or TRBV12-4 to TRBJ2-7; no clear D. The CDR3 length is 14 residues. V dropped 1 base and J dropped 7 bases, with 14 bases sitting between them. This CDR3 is CASSLGLHLKEQYF. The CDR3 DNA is TGTGCCAGCAGTTTAGGGCTACACTTAAAGGAGCAGTACTTC.